The 18 T cell receptor beta chains reported below all come from one sample, sequenced in a study of T cells in Graves' hyperthyroidism and ophthalmopathy. Amplification targeted TCR beta CDR3 regions from RNA transcripts. First-round RT-PCR of the TCR CDR3 relied on the HTBI primer set. Using its own MiXCR run on the multiplex PCR reads, TCRdb lists one record per CDR3 protein. The sample lists about 320,000 distinct CDR3 sequences, 15% to 20% occurring once. Material: blood. Receptor source: a man under 40 with Graves' hyperthyroidism.

This clonotype was recorded once. The rearrangement joins TRBV28 to TRBJ2-1; 7 bases are a match to TRBD2. This CDR3 spans 14 amino acids. Per the germline V gene, CDR1 is MDHEN and CDR2 is SYDVKM. After removal of 3 bases from V and 4 bases from J, the junction contained 3 bases not matched to a gene. CDR3 sequence (DNA): TGTGCCAGCAGTTTCGGGCGGGAGTACAATGAGCAGTTCTTC. Translated: CASSFGREYNEQFF.

This clonotype was seen at least ten times. The chain recombines TRBV11-3 with TRBJ1-1, with D tentatively TRBD1 (5 bases). V shed 5 bases and J shed 11 bases, with 15 bases lying between them. The CDR3 has 12 residues. Germline lookup yields CDR1 SGHNT and CDR2 YENEEA. CDR3 nucleotide sequence: TGTGCCAGCAGCATCAGATGGGGGTCGGCTTTCTTT. Translating gives CASSIRWGSAFF.

This clonotype occurred many times. The V gene is TRBV10-3, the J gene TRBJ2-1; 9 positions match TRBD2. Looked up from germline, CDR1 is ENHRY and CDR2 is SYGVKD. The CDR3 is made up of 17 amino acids. V shed 3 bases, J shed 6 bases, and the junction held 12 bases outside the gene matches. In DNA form, the CDR3 reads TGTGCCATCAGTGAACGAGCGGGAGGAGTGTTGGGCAATGAGCAGTTCTTC. Its protein product is CAISERAGGVLGNEQFF.

This clonotype was observed many times. This chain links TRBV29-1 with TRBJ1-3; D gene unclear. The CDR3 sequence is 13 residues long. Germline V gene lookup returns CDR1 SQVTM and CDR2 ANQGSEA. Trimming pared 3 bases from V and 3 bases from J, leaving 9 bases between. CDR3 in amino acids: CSVESGFGNTIYF. CDR3 bases: TGCAGCGTTGAGTCCGGTTTTGGAAACACCATATATTTT.

This clonotype was picked up many times. The V and J genes are TRBV11-3 and TRBJ2-2; 9 nucleotides agree with TRBD2. The CDR3 totals 14 residues. V trimming: 5 bases; J trimming: 4 bases; junction bases outside the gene matches: 2. Germline V gene data show CDR1 as SGHNT and CDR2 as YENEEA. The chain's CDR3 is CASSRREGTGELFF. CDR3 nucleotide sequence: TGTGCCAGCAGCCGGCGGGAGGGCACCGGGGAGCTGTTTTTT.

The chain uses TRBV19 and TRBJ2-3, with 7 bases identical to TRBD2. Trimming took 5 bases from V and 1 from J; bases not matched to a gene: 12. The germline CDR1 and CDR2 sequences are LNHDA and SQIVND (reference sequence). The CDR3 runs to 17 residues. The CDR3, as DNA: TGTGCCAGTAGTCAAAGACTTAGCGGGCCGGGCACAGATACGCAGTATTTT. Its protein is CASSQRLSGPGTDTQYF.

This clonotype was observed a few times. The V call is TRBV7-9, the J call TRBJ2-1, with D perhaps matching TRBD2 (6 bases). CDR1 is SEHNR, CDR2 FQNEAQ, per germline (reference sequence). V dropped 1 base and J dropped 0 bases, with 19 bases sitting between them. This CDR3 region has 19 residues. The CDR3 protein is CASSLVPGLLLFSYNEQFF. The DNA for the CDR3 is TGTGCCAGCAGCTTAGTGCCGGGACTTCTACTTTTCTCCTACAATGAGCAGTTCTTC.

This clonotype was observed many times. V gene TRBV24-1 combines with J gene TRBJ2-3; TRBD2 matches 13 bases. The CDR3 sequence is 18 residues long. Losses at the gene ends were 8 bases for V and 3 bases for J; bases not matched to a gene: 13. Germline CDR1 reads KGHDR; CDR2 reads SFDVKD. The DNA of the CDR3 is TGTGCCACCATAGGACTAGCGGGAGTCCCCCCGGGAACAGATACGCAGTATTTT. This encodes CATIGLAGVPPGTDTQYF.

This clonotype appeared many times. This sequence joins TRBV11-2 and TRBJ2-3; 7 bases fit TRBD2. Germline V gene sequence: CDR1 SGHAT, CDR2 FQNNGV. The CDR3 has 13 amino acids. The V gene end was trimmed by 5 bases and the J gene end by 4 bases; junction bases not matched to a gene: 3. CDR3 loop: CASSLGGADTQYF. The CDR3 nucleotides read TGTGCCAGCAGCCTTGGGGGGGCAGATACGCAGTATTTT.

The V call is TRBV4-1, the J call TRBJ2-7; D is possibly TRBD2 (5 bases). V lost 1 base and J 3 bases, leaving 13 bases between the germline ends. The CDR3 runs to 15 residues. Germline-derived CDR1 and CDR2 are MGHRA and YSYEKL. CDR3 in amino acids: CASSQVAGAGYEQYF. The CDR3 DNA reads TGCGCCAGCAGCCAAGTCGCGGGTGCGGGCTACGAGCAGTACTTC.

In this sample, this clonotype turned up many times. The rearrangement joins TRBV7-3 to TRBJ2-3; D is unresolved. V was clipped by 1 base and J by 1 base, with 6 bases between them. CDR3 size: 14 residues. Germline V gene lookup returns CDR1 SGHTA and CDR2 FQGTGA. The CDR3 here is CASSLSSGTDTQYF. The CDR3 DNA reads as TGTGCCAGCAGCTTAAGTTCGGGCACAGATACGCAGTATTTT.

V usage is TRBV9 and J usage is TRBJ2-6, with D hard to call. CDR1 SGDLS and CDR2 YYNGEE come from the germline V gene. The V end was cut by 3 bases, the J end by 3 bases, with 10 bases between. This CDR3 comprises 15 residues. The CDR3 loop reads CASSATVFGANVLTF. DNA of the CDR3: TGTGCCAGCAGCGCAACAGTTTTTGGGGCCAACGTCCTGACTTTC.

This clonotype was counted ten times or more. The chain recombines TRBV6-1 with TRBJ1-1, with D perhaps TRBD1 (5 bases). V was pared by 7 bases and J by 5 bases, with 17 bases between. The CDR3 sequence is 14 residues long. Germline assignment: CDR1 MNHNS and CDR2 SASEGT. Here the CDR3 DNA reads TGTGCCAGCACCGAGGGGCGGGGAAGGACTGAAGCTTTCTTT. This codes for CASTEGRGRTEAFF.

This chain joins TRBV4-2 and TRBJ2-5; D gene unclear. The ends were cut back, 4 bases at V and 4 bases at J, with 16 bases in the middle. Per the germline V gene, CDR1 is LGHNA and CDR2 is YNFKEQ. This CDR3 is built from 15 residues. Here the CDR3 reads CASSREDRSAETQYF. The CDR3 bases are TGTGCCAGCAGCCGAGAGGACCGATCAGCAGAGACCCAGTACTTC.

CDR3 sequence reads: CAILPREGETQYF. DNA of the CDR3: TGTGCCATCCTTCCGCGGGAGGGTGAGACCCAGTACTTC. V gene TRBV10-3 combines with J gene TRBJ2-5, with 9 bases aligning to TRBD2. J was trimmed by 5 bases and V by 8 bases; bases with no gene match: 6. The germline gives CDR1 ENHRY, CDR2 SYGVKD. The CDR3 consists of 13 residues.

This clonotype was counted at least ten times. The chain links TRBV7-9 to TRBJ2-2; TRBD1 is a possible D gene (6 bases). This CDR3 has 13 residues. The V gene lost 5 bases and the J gene lost 6 bases, with 10 bases spanning the gap. CDR1 is SEHNR, CDR2 FQNEAQ, per germline (reference sequence). The CDR3 here is CASSPGGAGELFF. The CDR3 DNA is TGTGCCAGCAGCCCTGGGGGCGCCGGGGAGCTGTTTTTT.

This chain links TRBV28 with TRBJ2-7; D possibly corresponds to TRBD1 (5 bases). CDR1 and CDR2 from the germline V gene are MDHEN and SYDVKM. The CDR3 is made up of 14 amino acids. Trimming removed 2 bases at V and 3 bases at J, with 11 bases between. This CDR3 is CASSLAGYGYEQYF. Written as DNA, the CDR3 is TGTGCCAGCAGTTTAGCAGGGTACGGCTACGAGCAGTACTTC.

The J gene is TRBJ2-1, the V gene TRBV11-3, with 9 positions matching TRBD2. Losses at the gene ends were 5 bases for V and 4 bases for J; bases not matched to a gene: 6. The CDR3 has 15 amino acids. Germline CDR1 SGHNT, CDR2 YENEEA. This CDR3 reads CASSTGTSFYNEQFF. DNA for the CDR3: TGTGCCAGCAGCACAGGGACTAGCTTTTACAATGAGCAGTTCTTC.